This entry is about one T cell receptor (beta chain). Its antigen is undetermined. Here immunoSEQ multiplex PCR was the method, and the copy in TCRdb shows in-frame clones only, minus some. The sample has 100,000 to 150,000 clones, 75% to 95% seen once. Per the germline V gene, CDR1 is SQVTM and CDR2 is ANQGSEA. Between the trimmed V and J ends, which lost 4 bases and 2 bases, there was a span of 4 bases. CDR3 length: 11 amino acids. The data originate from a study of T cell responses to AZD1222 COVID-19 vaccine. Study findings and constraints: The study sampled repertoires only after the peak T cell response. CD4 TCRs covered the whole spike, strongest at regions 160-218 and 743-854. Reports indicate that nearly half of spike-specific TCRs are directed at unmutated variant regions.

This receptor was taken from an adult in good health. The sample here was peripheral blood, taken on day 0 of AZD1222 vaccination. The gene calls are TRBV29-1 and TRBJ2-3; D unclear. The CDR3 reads CSVGDTDTQYF. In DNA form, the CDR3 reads TGCAGCGTTGGAGACACAGATACGCAGTATTTT.